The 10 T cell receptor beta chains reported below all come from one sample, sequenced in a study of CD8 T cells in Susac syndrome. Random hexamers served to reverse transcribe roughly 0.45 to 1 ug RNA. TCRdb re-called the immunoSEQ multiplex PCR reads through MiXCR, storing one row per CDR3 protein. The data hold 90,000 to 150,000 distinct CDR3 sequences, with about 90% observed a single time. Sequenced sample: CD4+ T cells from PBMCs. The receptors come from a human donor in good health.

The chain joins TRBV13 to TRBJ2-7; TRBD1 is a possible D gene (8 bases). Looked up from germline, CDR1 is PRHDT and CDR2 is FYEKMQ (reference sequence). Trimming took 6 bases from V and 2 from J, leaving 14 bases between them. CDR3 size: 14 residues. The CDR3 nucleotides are TGTGCCAGCAGGCGGGGGACAGGCCCCTACGAGCAGTACTTC. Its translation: CASRRGTGPYEQYF.

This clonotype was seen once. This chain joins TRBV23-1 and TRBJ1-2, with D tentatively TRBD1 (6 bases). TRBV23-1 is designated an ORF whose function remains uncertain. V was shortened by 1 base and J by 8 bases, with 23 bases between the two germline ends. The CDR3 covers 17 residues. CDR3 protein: CASSQYVPWGASRGYTF. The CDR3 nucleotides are TGCGCCAGCAGTCAATACGTCCCGTGGGGGGCCAGCCGCGGCTACACCTTC.

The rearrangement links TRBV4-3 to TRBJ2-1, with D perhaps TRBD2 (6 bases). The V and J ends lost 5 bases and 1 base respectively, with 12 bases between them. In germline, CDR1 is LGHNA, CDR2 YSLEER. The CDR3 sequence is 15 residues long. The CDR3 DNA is TGCGCCAGCAGCTCTAGGGGACTGTCCTACAATGAGCAGTTCTTC. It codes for CASSSRGLSYNEQFF.

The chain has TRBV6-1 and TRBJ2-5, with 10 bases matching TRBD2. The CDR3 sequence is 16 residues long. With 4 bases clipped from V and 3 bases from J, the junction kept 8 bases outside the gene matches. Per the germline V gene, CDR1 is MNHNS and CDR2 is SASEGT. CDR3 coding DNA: TGTGCCAGCAGTGTATCCGGGACTAGCGCGGAAGAGACCCAGTACTTC. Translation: CASSVSGTSAEETQYF.

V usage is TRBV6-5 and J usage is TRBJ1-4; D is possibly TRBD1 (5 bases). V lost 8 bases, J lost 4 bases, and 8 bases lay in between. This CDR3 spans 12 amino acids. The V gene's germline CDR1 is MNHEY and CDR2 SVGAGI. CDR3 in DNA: TGTGCCAGCGGGGCGTTTAATGAAAAACTGTTTTTT. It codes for CASGAFNEKLFF.

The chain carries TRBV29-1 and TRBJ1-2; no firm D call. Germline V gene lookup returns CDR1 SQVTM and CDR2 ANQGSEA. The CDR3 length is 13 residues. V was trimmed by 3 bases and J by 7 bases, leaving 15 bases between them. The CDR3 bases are TGCAGCGTTGATATGTTAGGGTATGGTGGCTACACCTTC. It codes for CSVDMLGYGGYTF.

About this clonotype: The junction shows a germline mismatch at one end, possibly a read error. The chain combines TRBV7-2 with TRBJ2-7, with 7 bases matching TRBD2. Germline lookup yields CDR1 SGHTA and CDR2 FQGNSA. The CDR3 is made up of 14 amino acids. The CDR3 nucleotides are TGTGCCAGCAGGCATGAAGGACTAGGCGCCGCTTGGGACTTC. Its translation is CASRHEGLGAAWDF.

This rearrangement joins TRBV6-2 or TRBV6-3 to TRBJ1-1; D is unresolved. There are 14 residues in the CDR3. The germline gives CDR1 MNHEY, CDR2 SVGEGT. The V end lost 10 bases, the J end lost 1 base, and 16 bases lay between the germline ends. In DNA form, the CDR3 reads TGTGCCACCCGGACCCCGGGCCAGAACACTGAAGCTTTCTTT. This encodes CATRTPGQNTEAFF.

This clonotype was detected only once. The CDR3 DNA reads as TGTGCCAGCGGTTGGGGACTAGGCACAGATACGCAGTATTTT. It encodes CASGWGLGTDTQYF. This rearrangement joins TRBV7-2 to TRBJ2-3; TRBD2 aligns across 8 bases. The V gene end was trimmed by 8 bases and the J gene end by 1 base; junction bases not matched to a gene: 5. This CDR3 is built from 14 residues. CDR1 and CDR2 from the germline V gene are SGHTA and FQGNSA.

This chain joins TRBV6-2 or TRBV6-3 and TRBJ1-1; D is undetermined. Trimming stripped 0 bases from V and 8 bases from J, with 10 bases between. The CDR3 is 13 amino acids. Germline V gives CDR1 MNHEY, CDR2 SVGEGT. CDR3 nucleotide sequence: TGTGCCAGCAGTTACTCGATAGGGCCCGAAGCTTTCTTT. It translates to CASSYSIGPEAFF.